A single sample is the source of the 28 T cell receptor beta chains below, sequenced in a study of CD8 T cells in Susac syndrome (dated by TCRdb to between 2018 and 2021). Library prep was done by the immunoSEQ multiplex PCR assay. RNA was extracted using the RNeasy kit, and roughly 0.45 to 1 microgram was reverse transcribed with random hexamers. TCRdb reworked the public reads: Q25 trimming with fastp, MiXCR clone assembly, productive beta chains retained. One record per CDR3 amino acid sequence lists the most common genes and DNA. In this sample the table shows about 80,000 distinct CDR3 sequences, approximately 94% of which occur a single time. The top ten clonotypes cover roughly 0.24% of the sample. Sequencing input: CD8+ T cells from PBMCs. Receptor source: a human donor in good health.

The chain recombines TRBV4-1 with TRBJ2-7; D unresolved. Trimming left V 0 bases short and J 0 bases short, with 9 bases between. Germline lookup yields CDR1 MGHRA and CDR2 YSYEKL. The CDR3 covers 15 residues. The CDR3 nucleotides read TGCGCCAGCAGCCAAGACGAGGCCCTCTCCTACGAGCAGTACGTC. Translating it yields CASSQDEALSYEQYV.

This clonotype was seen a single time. CDR3 nucleotide sequence: TGCAGTGCTCCCCGGTCCCCAAACTATGGCTACACCTTC. Amino acids: CSAPRSPNYGYTF. This chain joins TRBV20-1 and TRBJ1-2; D uncertain. Germline values: CDR1 DFQATT, CDR2 SNEGSKA (reference sequence). The CDR3 is made up of 13 amino acids. Between the trimmed V and J ends, which lost 5 bases and 2 bases, there was a span of 12 bases.

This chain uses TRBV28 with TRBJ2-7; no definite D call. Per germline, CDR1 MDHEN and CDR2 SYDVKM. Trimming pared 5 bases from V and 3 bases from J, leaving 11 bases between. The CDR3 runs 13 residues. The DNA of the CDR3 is TGTGCCAGCAGTCCCTCGGTACGCTACGAGCAGTACGTC. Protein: CASSPSVRYEQYV.

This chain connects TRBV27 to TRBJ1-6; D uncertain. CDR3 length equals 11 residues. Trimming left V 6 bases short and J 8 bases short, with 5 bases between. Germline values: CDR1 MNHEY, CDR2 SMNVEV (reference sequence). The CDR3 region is CASRSDSPLHF. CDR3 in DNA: TGTGCCAGCAGGAGCGATTCACCCCTCCACTTT.

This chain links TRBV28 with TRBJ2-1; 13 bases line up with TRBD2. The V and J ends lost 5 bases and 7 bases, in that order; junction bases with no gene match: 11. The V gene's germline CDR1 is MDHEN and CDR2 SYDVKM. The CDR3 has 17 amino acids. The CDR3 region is CASSPTGLAGVGNEQFF. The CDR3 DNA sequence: TGTGCCAGCAGTCCAACTGGACTAGCGGGAGTGGGGAATGAGCAGTTCTTC.

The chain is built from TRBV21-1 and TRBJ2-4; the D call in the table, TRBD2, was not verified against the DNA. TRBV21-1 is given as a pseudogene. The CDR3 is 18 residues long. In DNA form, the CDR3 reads TGTGCCAGCAGCAAAGGCGGGAGGGACGAGAGAGCCAAAAACATTCAGTACTTC. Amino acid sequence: CASSKGGRDERAKNIQYF.

CDR3 sequence: CSATQRSTNTEAFF. The CDR3 DNA reads TGCAGTGCCACACAGAGGTCTACGAACACTGAAGCTTTCTTT. The chain joins TRBV20-1 to TRBJ1-1; D uncertain. The CDR3 runs to 14 residues. The germline V and J ends were trimmed by 6 bases and 1 base, with 15 bases remaining between them. Germline-derived CDR1 and CDR2 are DFQATT and SNEGSKA (reference sequence).

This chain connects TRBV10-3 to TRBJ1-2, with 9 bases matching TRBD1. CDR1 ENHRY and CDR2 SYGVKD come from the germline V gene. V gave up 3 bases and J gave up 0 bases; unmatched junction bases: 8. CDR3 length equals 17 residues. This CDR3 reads CAISEEDRGQANYGYTF. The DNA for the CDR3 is TGTGCCATCAGTGAAGAGGACAGGGGACAGGCTAACTATGGCTACACCTTC.

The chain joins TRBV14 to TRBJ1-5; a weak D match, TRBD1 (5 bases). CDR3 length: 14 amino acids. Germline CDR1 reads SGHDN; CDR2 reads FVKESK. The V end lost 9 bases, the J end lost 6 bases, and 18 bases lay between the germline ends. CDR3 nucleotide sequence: TGTGCCAGTACCCCAGACAGTGTCTTTCAGCCCCAGCATTTT. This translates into CASTPDSVFQPQHF.

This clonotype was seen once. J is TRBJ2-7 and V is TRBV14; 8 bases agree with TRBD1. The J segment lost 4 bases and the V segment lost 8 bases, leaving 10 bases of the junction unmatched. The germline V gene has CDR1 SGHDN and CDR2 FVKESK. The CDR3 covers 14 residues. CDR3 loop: CASAVGRGQYEQYF. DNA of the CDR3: TGTGCCAGCGCCGTGGGCAGGGGGCAATACGAGCAGTACTTC.

DNA of the CDR3: TGTGCCAGCAGCCTAACAGGGAACTACGAGCAGTACTTC. Protein sequence: CASSLTGNYEQYF. This chain connects TRBV11-2 to TRBJ2-7, with D maybe TRBD1 (6 bases). Trimming stripped 5 bases from V and 3 bases from J, with 11 bases between. CDR3 size: 13 residues. CDR1 and CDR2 from the germline V gene are SGHAT and FQNNGV.

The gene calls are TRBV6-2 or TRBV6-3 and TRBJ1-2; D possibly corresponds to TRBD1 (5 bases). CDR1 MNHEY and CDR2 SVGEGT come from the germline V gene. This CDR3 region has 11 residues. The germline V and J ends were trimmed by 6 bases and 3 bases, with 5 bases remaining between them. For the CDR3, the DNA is TGTGCCAGCAGACAGGACTATGGCTACACCTTC. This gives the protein CASRQDYGYTF.

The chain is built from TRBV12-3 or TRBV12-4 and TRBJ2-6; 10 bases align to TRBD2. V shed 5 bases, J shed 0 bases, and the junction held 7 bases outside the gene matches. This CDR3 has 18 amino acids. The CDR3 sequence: CASSALAGDYSGANVLTF. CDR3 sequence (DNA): TGTGCCAGCAGTGCGCTAGCGGGGGACTACTCTGGGGCCAACGTCCTGACTTTC.

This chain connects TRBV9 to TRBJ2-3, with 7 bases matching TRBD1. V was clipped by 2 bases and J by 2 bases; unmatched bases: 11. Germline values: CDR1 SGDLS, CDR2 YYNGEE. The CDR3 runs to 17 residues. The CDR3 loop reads CASSVRDSEIFTDTQYF. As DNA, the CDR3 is TGTGCCAGCAGCGTCCGGGACAGTGAGATATTCACAGATACGCAGTATTTT.

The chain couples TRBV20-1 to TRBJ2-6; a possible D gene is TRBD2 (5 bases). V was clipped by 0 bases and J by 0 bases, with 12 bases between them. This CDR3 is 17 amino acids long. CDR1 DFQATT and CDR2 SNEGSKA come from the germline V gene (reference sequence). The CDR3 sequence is CSARDHEGNSGANVLTF. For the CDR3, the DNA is TGCAGTGCTAGAGATCACGAGGGTAACTCTGGGGCCAACGTCCTGACTTTC.

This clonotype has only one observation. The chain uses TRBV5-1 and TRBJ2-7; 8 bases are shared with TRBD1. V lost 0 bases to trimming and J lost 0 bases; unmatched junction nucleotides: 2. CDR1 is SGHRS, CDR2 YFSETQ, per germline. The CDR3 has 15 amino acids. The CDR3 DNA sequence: TGCGCCAGCAGCTTGGGGCAGGGGGCCTCCTACGAGCAGTACTTC. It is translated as CASSLGQGASYEQYF.

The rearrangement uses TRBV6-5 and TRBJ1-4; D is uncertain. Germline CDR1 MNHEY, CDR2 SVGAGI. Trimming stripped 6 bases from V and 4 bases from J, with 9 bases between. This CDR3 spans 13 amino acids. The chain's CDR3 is CASSTRGNEKLFF. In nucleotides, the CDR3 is TGTGCCAGCAGCACCCGGGGTAATGAAAAACTGTTTTTT.

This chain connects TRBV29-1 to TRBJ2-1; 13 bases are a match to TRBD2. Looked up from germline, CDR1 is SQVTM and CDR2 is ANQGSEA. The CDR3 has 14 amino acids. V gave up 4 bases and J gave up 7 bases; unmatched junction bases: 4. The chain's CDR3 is CSVGGTSGVNEQFF. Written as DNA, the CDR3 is TGCAGCGTTGGAGGGACTAGCGGGGTGAATGAGCAGTTCTTC.

CDR3 region: CASSLGWTGASYEQYF. DNA for the CDR3: TGTGCCAGCAGTTTAGGATGGACAGGAGCTTCCTACGAGCAGTACTTC. This sequence joins TRBV27 and TRBJ2-7, with 7 bases identical to TRBD1. Trimming removed 2 bases from V and 1 base from J; junction bases left unmatched: 8. The CDR3 runs to 16 residues. Germline V gives CDR1 MNHEY, CDR2 SMNVEV (reference sequence).

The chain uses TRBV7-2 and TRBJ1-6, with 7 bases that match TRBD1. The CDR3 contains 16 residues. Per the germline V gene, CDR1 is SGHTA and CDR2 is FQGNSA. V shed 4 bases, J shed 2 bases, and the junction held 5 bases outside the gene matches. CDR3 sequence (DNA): TGTGCCAGCAGCTACAACGACAGGGCCTATAATTCACCCCTCCACTTT. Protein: CASSYNDRAYNSPLHF.

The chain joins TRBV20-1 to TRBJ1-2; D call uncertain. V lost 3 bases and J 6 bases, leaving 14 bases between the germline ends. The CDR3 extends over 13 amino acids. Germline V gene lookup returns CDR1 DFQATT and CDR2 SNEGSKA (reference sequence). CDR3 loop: CSASAATFHGYTF. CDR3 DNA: TGCAGTGCTAGTGCGGCGACCTTCCATGGCTACACCTTC.

The CDR3 loop reads CSVALAGVNTGELFF. Here the CDR3 DNA reads TGCAGCGTTGCTTTAGCGGGAGTGAACACCGGGGAGCTGTTTTTT. The J gene is TRBJ2-2, the V gene TRBV29-1; 9 bases agree with TRBD2. The CDR3 runs to 15 residues. J was trimmed by 1 base and V by 4 bases; bases with no gene match: 4. CDR1 and CDR2 (germline): SQVTM, ANQGSEA.

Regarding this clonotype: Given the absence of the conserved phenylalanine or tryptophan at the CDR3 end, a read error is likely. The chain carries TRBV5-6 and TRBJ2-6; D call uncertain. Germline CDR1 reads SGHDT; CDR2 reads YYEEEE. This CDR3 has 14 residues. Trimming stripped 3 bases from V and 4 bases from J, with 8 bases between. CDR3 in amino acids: CASSSPWGANVLTS. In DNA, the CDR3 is TGTGCCAGCAGCTCCCCCTGGGGGGCCAACGTCCTGACTTCC.

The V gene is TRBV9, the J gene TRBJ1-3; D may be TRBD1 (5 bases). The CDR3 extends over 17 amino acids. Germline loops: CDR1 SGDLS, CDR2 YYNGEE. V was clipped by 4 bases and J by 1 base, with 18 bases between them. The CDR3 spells CASSPLVGGGSGNTIYF. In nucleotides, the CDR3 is TGTGCCAGCAGCCCCCTAGTTGGGGGAGGGTCTGGAAACACCATATATTTT. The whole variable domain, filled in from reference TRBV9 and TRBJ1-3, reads DSGVTQTPKHLITATGQRVTLRCSPRSGDLSVYWYQQSLDQGLQFLIQYYNGEERAKGNILERFSAQQFPDLHSELNLSSLELGDSALYFCASSPLVGGGSGNTIYFGEGSWLTVV.

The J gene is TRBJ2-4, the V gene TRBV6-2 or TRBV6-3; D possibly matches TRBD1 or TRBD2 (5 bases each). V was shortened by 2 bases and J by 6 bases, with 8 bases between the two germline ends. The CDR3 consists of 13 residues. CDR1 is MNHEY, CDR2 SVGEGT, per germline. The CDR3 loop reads CASSYGGPNIQYF. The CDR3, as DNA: TGTGCCAGCAGTTACGGGGGACCAAACATTCAGTACTTC.

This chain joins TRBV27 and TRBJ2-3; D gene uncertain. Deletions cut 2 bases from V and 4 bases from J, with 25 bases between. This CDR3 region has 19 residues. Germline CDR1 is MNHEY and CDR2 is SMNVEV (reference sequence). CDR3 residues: CASSLARVVRTIAADTQYF. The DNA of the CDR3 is TGTGCCAGCAGTTTAGCTAGGGTAGTTCGGACGATTGCCGCAGATACGCAGTATTTT.

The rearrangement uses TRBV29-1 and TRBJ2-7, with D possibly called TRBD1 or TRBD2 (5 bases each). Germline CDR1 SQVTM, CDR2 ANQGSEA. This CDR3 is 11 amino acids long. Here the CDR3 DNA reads TGCAGGGCCGAATGGGGGTACGAGCAGTACTTC. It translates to CRAEWGYEQYF.

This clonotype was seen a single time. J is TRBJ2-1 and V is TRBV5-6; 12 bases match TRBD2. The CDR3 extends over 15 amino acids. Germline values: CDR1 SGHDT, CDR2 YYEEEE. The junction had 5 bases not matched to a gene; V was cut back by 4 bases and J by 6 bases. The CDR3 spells CASSMGLAGPNEQFF. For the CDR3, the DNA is TGTGCCAGCAGCATGGGACTAGCGGGTCCCAATGAGCAGTTCTTC.